What follows are 10 T cell receptor beta chains derived from one specimen sequenced in a study of T cells in localized non-small cell lung cancer. The table came from immunoSEQ multiplex PCR; TCRdb's copy has only in-frame clones and leaves some out. The sample has some 35,000 clones; just over 90% are singletons. This specimen was peripheral blood, taken before any cancer treatment. These receptors were taken from an older female donor with stage I lung adenocarcinoma.

The table lists this clone with a count of one. The V gene is TRBV19, the J gene TRBJ1-3, with D possibly being TRBD1 (5 bases). In germline, CDR1 is LNHDA, CDR2 SQIVND (reference sequence). The ends were cut back, 7 bases at V and 0 bases at J, with 10 bases in the middle. The CDR3 runs 14 residues. The CDR3 DNA is TGTGCCAGTATAGAGGGGAACTCTGGAAACACCATATATTTT. Protein sequence: CASIEGNSGNTIYF.

The V and J genes are TRBV6-1 and TRBJ1-4; TRBD1 agrees at 10 bases. The V gene's germline CDR1 is MNHNS and CDR2 SASEGT. The ends lost 6 bases at V and 8 bases at J; junction bases unmatched: 6. The CDR3 is 14 residues long. This chain's CDR3 is CASRTGGNGEKLFF. CDR3 in DNA: TGTGCCAGCAGGACAGGGGGCAACGGGGAAAAACTGTTTTTT.

The chain recombines TRBV5-8 with TRBJ2-1; 9 bases fit TRBD1. V trimming: 4 bases; J trimming: 7 bases; junction bases outside the gene matches: 12. This CDR3 comprises 16 residues. CDR1 is SGHTS, CDR2 YDEGEE, per germline. CDR3 loop: CASSPRGGTGRNEQFF. In DNA, the CDR3 is TGTGCCAGCAGCCCTCGTGGGGGGACAGGGAGGAATGAGCAGTTCTTC.

V gene TRBV2 combines with J gene TRBJ1-5, with D maybe TRBD1 (5 bases). This CDR3 is built from 12 residues. The V and J ends lost 5 bases and 11 bases respectively, with 13 bases between them. In germline, CDR1 is SNHLY, CDR2 FYNNEI. The CDR3: CASSWGEQAQHF. DNA for the CDR3: TGTGCCAGCAGTTGGGGCGAGCAGGCCCAGCATTTT.

The chain uses TRBV7-8 and TRBJ2-2; 8 bases line up with TRBD1. J gave up 1 base and V 5 bases, and 3 bases lay outside the gene matches. Germline loops: CDR1 SGHVS, CDR2 FQNEAQ. CDR3 length equals 15 residues. The CDR3 region is CASSPGTGNTGELFF. Here the CDR3 DNA reads TGTGCCAGCAGCCCTGGGACAGGGAACACCGGGGAGCTGTTTTTT.

This sequence joins TRBV6-1 and TRBJ1-2; 8 bases agree with TRBD1. Germline trimming cut 1 base from V and 4 bases from J; bases unmatched to any gene: 8. CDR3 size: 16 residues. Germline V CDR1 and CDR2: MNHNS, SASEGT. As DNA, the CDR3 is TGTGCCAGCAGTGAAGGCCCAGGGGGCGTTGGCTATGGCTACACCTTC. Amino acids: CASSEGPGGVGYGYTF.

The chain combines TRBV6-1 with TRBJ1-1; D perhaps matches TRBD1 (5 bases). Germline values: CDR1 MNHNS, CDR2 SASEGT. Trimming took off 5 bases at V and 0 bases at J, with 10 bases between the two ends. This CDR3 is built from 14 residues. CDR3 sequence (DNA): TGTGCCAGCAGTCAGGGTTGGGTGAACACTGAAGCTTTCTTT. Translating it yields CASSQGWVNTEAFF.

The rearrangement uses TRBV25-1 and TRBJ1-4; D gene uncertain. Germline CDR1 is MGHDK and CDR2 is SYGVNS. The CDR3 consists of 17 residues. Trimming removed 1 base at V and 1 base at J, with 13 bases between. CDR3 loop: CASSEFRMGGTNEKLFF. The CDR3 nucleotides read TGTGCCAGCAGTGAATTCCGTATGGGCGGAACTAATGAAAAACTGTTTTTT.

The J gene is TRBJ1-2, the V gene TRBV7-2; maybe TRBD1 (5 bases). The CDR3 spans 15 residues. Trimming pared 5 bases from V and 4 bases from J, leaving 17 bases between. Germline V gene data show CDR1 as SGHTA and CDR2 as FQGNSA. The CDR3 nucleotides read TGTGCCAGCAGCCCTGGGGCGGTACAGGCCTATGGCTACACCTTC. This gives the protein CASSPGAVQAYGYTF. Together with reference TRBV7-2 and TRBJ1-2, the CDR3 gives the full variable domain: GAGVSQSPSNKVTEKGKDVELRCDPISGHTALYWYRQSLGQGLEFLIYFQGNSAPDKSGLPSDRFSAERTGGSVSTLTIQRTQQEDSAVYLCASSPGAVQAYGYTFGSGTRLTVV.

This chain joins TRBV28 and TRBJ1-4, with D uncertain. Per germline, CDR1 MDHEN and CDR2 SYDVKM. There are 13 residues in the CDR3. Trimming stripped 5 bases from V and 5 bases from J, with 9 bases between. CDR3 loop: CASSPRSNEKLFF. CDR3 DNA: TGTGCCAGCAGTCCCCGATCCAATGAAAAACTGTTTTTT.